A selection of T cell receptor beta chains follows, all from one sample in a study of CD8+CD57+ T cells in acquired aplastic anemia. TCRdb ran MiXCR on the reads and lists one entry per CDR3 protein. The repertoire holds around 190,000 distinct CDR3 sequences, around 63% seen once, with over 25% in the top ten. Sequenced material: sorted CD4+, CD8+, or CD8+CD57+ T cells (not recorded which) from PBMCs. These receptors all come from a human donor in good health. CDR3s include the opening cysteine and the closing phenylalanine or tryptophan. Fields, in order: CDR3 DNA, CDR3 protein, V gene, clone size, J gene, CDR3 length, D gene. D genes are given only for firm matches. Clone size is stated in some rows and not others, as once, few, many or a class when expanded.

CDR3 DNA: TGTGCCAGCAGCGGAGCGGGAGGGCCATTCGAGCAGTACTTC; CDR3 protein: CASSGAGGPFEQYF; V gene: TRBV5-5; clone size: .; J gene: TRBJ2-7; CDR3 length: 14; D gene: TRBD2
CDR3 DNA: TGCGCCAGCATGGACGGGAGTGGGTCAGATACGCAGTATTTT; CDR3 protein: CASMDGSGSDTQYF; V gene: TRBV5-1; clone size: once; J gene: TRBJ2-3; CDR3 length: 14; D gene: .
CDR3 DNA: TGTGCCACCAGCAGAGTCCTAGCGGGAGAGAGTGAGCAGTTCTTC; CDR3 protein: CATSRVLAGESEQFF; V gene: TRBV15; clone size: .; J gene: TRBJ2-1; CDR3 length: 15; D gene: TRBD2
CDR3 DNA: TGTGCCAGCAGCCATGGACTAGCGGGCCACGAGCAGTACTTC; CDR3 protein: CASSHGLAGHEQYF; V gene: TRBV4-2; clone size: .; J gene: TRBJ2-7; CDR3 length: 14; D gene: TRBD2
CDR3 DNA: TGTGCCAGCAGTGAAGCGCGCGCATTAGGCCAAGAGACCCAGTACTTC; CDR3 protein: CASSEARALGQETQYF; V gene: TRBV2; clone size: once; J gene: TRBJ2-5; CDR3 length: 16; D gene: .
CDR3 DNA: TGTGCCAGTAGTAGGCTCCTCAACACTGAAGCTTTCTTT; CDR3 protein: CASSRLLNTEAFF; V gene: TRBV19; clone size: few; J gene: TRBJ1-1; CDR3 length: 13; D gene: .
CDR3 DNA: TGTGCCAGCAGCTTCCGGCGGGGGGGCCTCGAGACCCAGTACTTC; CDR3 protein: CASSFRRGGLETQYF; V gene: TRBV7-2; clone size: .; J gene: TRBJ2-5; CDR3 length: 15; D gene: TRBD2
CDR3 DNA: TGTGCCAGCCTTGGTGTAGGGGCTGAAGCTTTCTTT; CDR3 protein: CASLGVGAEAFF; V gene: TRBV6-1; clone size: .; J gene: TRBJ1-1; CDR3 length: 12; D gene: .
CDR3 DNA: TGTGCCATCAGTGAGGGGGACACCTACGAGCAGTACTTC; CDR3 protein: CAISEGDTYEQYF; V gene: TRBV10-3; clone size: .; J gene: TRBJ2-7; CDR3 length: 13; D gene: .
CDR3 DNA: TGTGCCACCGCACTGGGGTCTATGGATACGCAGTATTTT; CDR3 protein: CATALGSMDTQYF; V gene: TRBV15; clone size: .; J gene: TRBJ2-3; CDR3 length: 13; D gene: .
CDR3 DNA: TGCGCCAGCAGCTTGGTTTCGGGAGGGCCGCAAGAGACCCAGTACTTC; CDR3 protein: CASSLVSGGPQETQYF; V gene: TRBV5-1; clone size: .; J gene: TRBJ2-5; CDR3 length: 16; D gene: TRBD2
CDR3 DNA: TGTGCCACCAAGGTGGAGGGCCGGAACACTGGAGCTTTCTTT; CDR3 protein: CATKVEGRNTGAFF; V gene: TRBV10-3; clone size: .; J gene: TRBJ1-1; CDR3 length: 14; D gene: .
CDR3 DNA: TGCAGCGTGGTTTTGGAAGTGTCCTACGTCCTGACTTTC; CDR3 protein: CSVVLEVSYVLTF; V gene: TRBV29-1; clone size: once; J gene: TRBJ2-6; CDR3 length: 13; D gene: .
CDR3 DNA: TGCAGTGCTAGATCGGACAGGGACTACAATGAGCAGTTCTTC; CDR3 protein: CSARSDRDYNEQFF; V gene: TRBV20-1; clone size: few; J gene: TRBJ2-1; CDR3 length: 14; D gene: TRBD1
CDR3 DNA: TGTGCCAGCAGCTTAGTTCAGGGTACTGAAGCTTTCTTT; CDR3 protein: CASSLVQGTEAFF; V gene: TRBV7-2; clone size: .; J gene: TRBJ1-1; CDR3 length: 13; D gene: .
CDR3 DNA: TGTGCCAGTAGCCAGGGTGGATCACCCCTCCACTTT; CDR3 protein: CASSQGGSPLHF; V gene: TRBV19; clone size: .; J gene: TRBJ1-6; CDR3 length: 12; D gene: .
CDR3 DNA: TGTGCCAGCAGCGTAGGGGGGGGTTCGCTCGAGCAGTACTTC; CDR3 protein: CASSVGGGSLEQYF; V gene: TRBV9; clone size: .; J gene: TRBJ2-7; CDR3 length: 14; D gene: TRBD2